These 28 T cell receptor beta chains share one sample of origin, sequenced in a study of T cell responses to AZD1222 COVID-19 vaccine. Clones were sequenced by immunoSEQ multiplex PCR, and TCRdb holds only the in-frame ones, with some missing. This table has tens of thousands of clones, around nine tenths appearing once. Sample: peripheral blood, taken on day 0 of AZD1222 vaccination. The receptors here all came from an adult in good health.

This clone appeared many times. Other DNA sequences within the sample encode an identical CDR3. V gene TRBV12-3 or TRBV12-4 combines with J gene TRBJ1-5; 10 positions match TRBD1. The CDR3 is 13 residues long. V shed 5 bases, J shed 7 bases, and the junction held 2 bases outside the gene matches. CDR3 in DNA: TGTGCCAGCAGTCCGGACAGGGGGCAGCCCCAGCATTTT. This translates into CASSPDRGQPQHF.

The rearrangement uses TRBV6-6 and TRBJ2-7; D is ambiguous. The J call is uncertain, as TRBJ2-5 better fits the DNA end. This CDR3 spans 12 amino acids. Looked up from germline, CDR1 is MNHNY and CDR2 is SVGAGI (reference sequence). This CDR3 is CASSYSLETQYF. In DNA, the CDR3 is TGTGCCAGCAGTTACAGTTTGGAGACCCAGTACTTC.

The chain carries TRBV27 and TRBJ1-2; 7 nucleotides agree with TRBD1. J lost 6 bases, V lost 7 bases, and 11 bases had no gene match. Germline CDR1 reads MNHEY; CDR2 reads SMNVEV (reference sequence). This CDR3 comprises 14 residues. The CDR3 region has the DNA TGTGCCAGCAACCCCCGACAGGGTCACAATGGCTACACCTTC. Protein: CASNPRQGHNGYTF.

The CDR3 nucleotides are TGCGCCAGCAGCTCGTTTGTGGAGGGCGGGGAGCTGTTTTTT. Protein sequence: CASSSFVEGGELFF. The rearrangement links TRBV5-1 to TRBJ2-2; perhaps TRBD2 as D (6 bases). Per the germline V gene, CDR1 is SGHRS and CDR2 is YFSETQ. The CDR3 is made up of 14 amino acids. The V end lost 3 bases, the J end lost 7 bases, and 13 bases lay between the germline ends.

The J gene is TRBJ2-7, the V gene TRBV6-2 or TRBV6-3; maybe TRBD1 (5 bases). Trimming pared 6 bases from V and 2 bases from J, leaving 26 bases between. This CDR3 has 18 amino acids. Per the germline V gene, CDR1 is MNHEY and CDR2 is SVGEGT. CDR3 DNA: TGTGCCAGCAGCCTGACAGACCAACGCCTCCCCTCCCCCTACGAGCAGTACTTC. Its protein is CASSLTDQRLPSPYEQYF.

The gene calls are TRBV4-1 and TRBJ2-1; 8 bases line up with TRBD2. In germline, CDR1 is MGHRA, CDR2 YSYEKL. This CDR3 region has 16 residues. The trim removed 6 bases at V and 6 bases at J, leaving 13 bases unmatched. The CDR3 sequence: CASRSIGTSGSNEQFF. The DNA for the CDR3 is TGCGCCAGCAGGTCGATTGGGACTAGTGGTTCCAATGAGCAGTTCTTC.

The gene calls are TRBV14 and TRBJ1-2, with TRBD1 identical over 7 bases. Germline-derived CDR1 and CDR2 are SGHDN and FVKESK. The junction had 10 bases not matched to a gene; V was cut back by 5 bases and J by 10 bases. CDR3 length equals 13 residues. The CDR3: CASSELTGITYTF. The CDR3 nucleotides are TGTGCCAGCAGCGAATTGACAGGGATCACCTACACCTTC.

This clone was recorded only once. J is TRBJ2-1 and V is TRBV7-2; TRBD1 agrees at 9 bases. This CDR3 has 15 residues. The V gene's germline CDR1 is SGHTA and CDR2 FQGNSA. J lost 6 bases, V lost 5 bases, and 8 bases had no gene match. The CDR3 sequence is CASSPWDRVPNEQFF. The CDR3 nucleotides are TGTGCCAGCAGCCCCTGGGACAGGGTACCCAATGAGCAGTTCTTC.

The genes are TRBV10-1 and TRBJ2-1, with D tentatively TRBD1 or TRBD2 (6 bases each). V shed 4 bases and J shed 9 bases, with 10 bases lying between them. The germline V gene has CDR1 WNHNN and CDR2 SYGVQD (reference sequence). This CDR3 region has 12 residues. The DNA for the CDR3 is TGCGCCAGCAGTGTCGGGGGCGGTGAGCAGTTCTTC. Amino acid sequence: CASSVGGGEQFF.

The rearrangement uses TRBV3-1 (or the pseudogene TRBV3-2) and TRBJ2-1; the D is unclear. CDR3 length equals 11 residues. Trimming shortened V by 1 base and J by 15 bases, and 10 bases separated the two germline ends. CDR1 and CDR2 (germline): LGHDT, YNNKEL (reference sequence). The CDR3 bases are TGTGCCAGCAGCCAAGGCCCCTCTCTGTTCTTC. Translating gives CASSQGPSLFF.

Only a few counts were recorded for this clone. The chain has TRBV7-2 and TRBJ2-4; D unresolved. The CDR3 spans 15 residues. In germline, CDR1 is SGHTA, CDR2 FQGNSA. V lost 3 bases, J lost 0 bases, and 9 bases lay in between. CDR3 bases: TGTGCCAGCAGCTTCGGACCGAAAGCCAAAAACATTCAGTACTTC. This sequence encodes CASSFGPKAKNIQYF. Variable domain in full (rest from reference TRBV7-2 and TRBJ2-4): GAGVSQSPSNKVTEKGKDVELRCDPISGHTALYWYRQSLGQGLEFLIYFQGNSAPDKSGLPSDRFSAERTGGSVSTLTIQRTQQEDSAVYLCASSFGPKAKNIQYFGAGTRLSVL.

The chain combines TRBV19 with TRBJ2-2; D possibly corresponds to TRBD1 (5 bases). Trimming took 6 bases from V and 2 from J, leaving 10 bases between them. The CDR3 covers 14 residues. Germline values: CDR1 LNHDA, CDR2 SQIVND (reference sequence). The CDR3 coding sequence is TGTGCCAGTAGCCCACAGGTTAACACCGGGGAGCTGTTTTTT. Protein product: CASSPQVNTGELFF.

The chain recombines TRBV2 with TRBJ1-3; D is unresolved. The CDR3 is 13 amino acids. V dropped 0 bases and J dropped 4 bases, with 4 bases sitting between them. Germline V gene lookup returns CDR1 SNHLY and CDR2 FYNNEI. CDR3 residues: CASSEAKGNTIYF. For the CDR3, the DNA is TGTGCCAGCAGTGAAGCAAAAGGAAACACCATATATTTT.

This clone was detected only once. The chain carries TRBV3-1 (or the pseudogene TRBV3-2) and TRBJ1-1; TRBD1 is a possible D gene (6 bases). Germline CDR1 reads LGHDT; CDR2 reads YNNKEL (reference sequence). The CDR3 is 18 amino acids. The V end was cut by 4 bases, the J end by 4 bases, with 25 bases between. The CDR3 DNA reads TGTGCCAGCAGCCCCCGGACAGTACGGGGATCATGGATCACTGAAGCTTTCTTT. Its translation is CASSPRTVRGSWITEAFF.

This clone appeared once. The chain is built from TRBV5-8 and TRBJ1-4; D not resolved. From germline, CDR1 is SGHTS and CDR2 YDEGEE. V was shortened by 4 bases and J by 5 bases, with 9 bases between the two germline ends. The CDR3 spans 13 residues. For the CDR3, the DNA is TGTGCCAGCAGCCCCAGGAGGAATGAAAAACTGTTTTTT. Its translation is CASSPRRNEKLFF.

The CDR3, as DNA: TGTGCCAGCAGCACCAGACAGGGCCAAGAGACCCAGTACTTC. Translating it yields CASSTRQGQETQYF. V and J are TRBV6-5 and TRBJ2-5, with TRBD1 matching over 7 bases. The trim removed 6 bases at V and 1 base at J, leaving 5 bases unmatched. Germline V gene data show CDR1 as MNHEY and CDR2 as SVGAGI. The CDR3 has 14 residues.

This rearrangement joins TRBV7-2 to TRBJ1-1; no clear D gene. V lost 5 bases and J 4 bases, leaving 17 bases between the germline ends. This CDR3 has 15 residues. CDR1 SGHTA and CDR2 FQGNSA come from the germline V gene. CDR3 sequence: CASSPQKGPGTEAFF. The DNA of the CDR3 is TGTGCCAGCAGCCCCCAGAAGGGCCCGGGCACTGAAGCTTTCTTT.

The chain joins TRBV2 to TRBJ1-5, with 9 nucleotides matching TRBD1. Germline lookup yields CDR1 SNHLY and CDR2 FYNNEI. V shed 6 bases, J shed 2 bases, and the junction held 5 bases outside the gene matches. There are 15 residues in the CDR3. CDR3 in DNA: TGTGCCAGCAGCTGGACAGGGGCTGGCAATCAGCCCCAGCATTTT. Amino acids: CASSWTGAGNQPQHF.

This clone was recorded only once. The rearrangement links TRBV15 to TRBJ2-4; D is unclear. V lost 0 bases to trimming and J lost 10 bases, with 19 bases between them. There are 16 residues in the CDR3. Germline CDR1 reads LNHNV; CDR2 reads YYDKDF (reference sequence). DNA of the CDR3: TGTGCCACCAGCAGAGATTCGGCTGCTCCAACAGAGATTCAGTACTTC. Its protein product is CATSRDSAAPTEIQYF.

This CDR3 is CASSQDFGGSPSYEQYF. Here the CDR3 DNA reads TGTGCCAGCAGCCAAGACTTCGGCGGGAGCCCCTCCTACGAGCAGTACTTC. The chain couples TRBV4-2 to TRBJ2-7; 7 nucleotides agree with TRBD2. The CDR3 spans 17 residues. V gave up 0 bases and J gave up 0 bases; unmatched junction bases: 8. Per germline, CDR1 LGHNA and CDR2 YNFKEQ.

This clone was counted once. The chain is built from TRBV28 and TRBJ1-1; TRBD1 agrees at 9 bases. This CDR3 comprises 14 residues. Trimming took 10 bases from V and 4 from J; bases not matched to a gene: 10. Germline CDR1 is MDHEN and CDR2 is SYDVKM. The DNA for the CDR3 is TGTGCCACAAATACACAGGGGGCGCTCACTGAAGCTTTCTTT. Its translation: CATNTQGALTEAFF.

This chain connects TRBV4-1 to TRBJ1-2; perhaps TRBD1 as D (6 bases). This CDR3 contains 15 residues. The V end lost 4 bases, the J end lost 8 bases, and 20 bases lay between the germline ends. CDR1 MGHRA and CDR2 YSYEKL come from the germline V gene. As DNA, the CDR3 is TGCGCCAGCAGCCCTGACTGGGGGGGCATGAAGGGCTACACCTTC. It codes for CASSPDWGGMKGYTF.

This chain uses TRBV29-1 with TRBJ1-2, with 10 bases fitting TRBD1. The V gene's germline CDR1 is SQVTM and CDR2 ANQGSEA. This CDR3 comprises 13 residues. V gave up 4 bases and J gave up 6 bases; unmatched junction bases: 5. The CDR3 loop reads CSVVRTGGDGYTF. The CDR3 DNA is TGCAGCGTTGTCAGGACAGGGGGTGATGGCTACACCTTC.

The CDR3 protein is CASSRPGQGFLYTF. The CDR3 nucleotides read TGTGCCAGTAGTAGACCGGGACAGGGGTTCCTCTACACCTTC. This sequence joins TRBV19 and TRBJ1-2; 10 nucleotides line up with TRBD1. The CDR3 has 14 residues. Germline CDR1 is LNHDA and CDR2 is SQIVND (reference sequence). V gave up 4 bases and J gave up 10 bases; unmatched junction bases: 9.

This clone has only a few counts. This chain links TRBV4-1 with TRBJ2-7; no clear D. The CDR3 sequence is 15 residues long. From germline, CDR1 is MGHRA and CDR2 YSYEKL. V dropped 0 bases and J dropped 0 bases, with 9 bases sitting between them. CDR3 amino acids: CASSQELRGSYEQYF. Written as DNA, the CDR3 is TGCGCCAGCAGCCAAGAATTGCGCGGCTCCTACGAGCAGTACTTC.

This chain joins TRBV6-4 and TRBJ2-2; D unresolved. Between the trimmed V and J ends, which lost 3 bases and 3 bases, there was a span of 5 bases. The CDR3 extends over 13 amino acids. Germline V gives CDR1 MRHNA, CDR2 SNTAGT. The CDR3 is CASSETDTGELFF. The CDR3 region has the DNA TGTGCCAGCAGTGAGACGGACACCGGGGAGCTGTTTTTT.

The chain is built from TRBV24-1 and TRBJ2-3; 10 bases agree with TRBD2. The V gene's germline CDR1 is KGHDR and CDR2 SFDVKD. The CDR3 loop spans 16 amino acids. Losses at the gene ends were 3 bases for V and 2 bases for J; bases not matched to a gene: 4. The CDR3 sequence is CATSDRTSGNTDTQYF. DNA for the CDR3: TGTGCCACCAGTGATAGGACTAGCGGAAACACAGATACGCAGTATTTT.

This clone appeared once. The CDR3 sequence is CASSQEGRVTDTQYF. Here the CDR3 DNA reads TGCGCCAGCAGCCAAGAAGGTCGGGTCACAGATACGCAGTATTTT. The chain recombines TRBV4-1 with TRBJ2-3; D is unresolved. Trimming removed 0 bases at V and 2 bases at J, with 9 bases between. This CDR3 contains 15 residues. From germline, CDR1 is MGHRA and CDR2 YSYEKL.